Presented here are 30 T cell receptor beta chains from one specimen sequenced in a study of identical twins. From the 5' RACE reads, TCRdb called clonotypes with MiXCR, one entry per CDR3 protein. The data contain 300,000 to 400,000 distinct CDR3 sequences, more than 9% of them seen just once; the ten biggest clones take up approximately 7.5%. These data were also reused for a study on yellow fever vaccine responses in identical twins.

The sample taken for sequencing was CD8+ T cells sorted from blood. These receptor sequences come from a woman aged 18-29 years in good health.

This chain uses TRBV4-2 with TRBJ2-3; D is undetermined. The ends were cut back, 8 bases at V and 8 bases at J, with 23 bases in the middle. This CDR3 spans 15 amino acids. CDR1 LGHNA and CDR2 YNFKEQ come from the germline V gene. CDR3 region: CASFWLITEKGTQYF. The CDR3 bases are TGTGCCAGCTTTTGGCTAATTACGGAGAAGGGTACGCAGTATTTT.

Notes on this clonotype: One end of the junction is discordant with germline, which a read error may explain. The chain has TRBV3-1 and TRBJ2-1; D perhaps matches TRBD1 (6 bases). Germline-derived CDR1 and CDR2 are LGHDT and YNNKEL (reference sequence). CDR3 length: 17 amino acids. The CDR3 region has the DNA TGTGCCAGCACCCAAGATCGTGGGGGCCAGGATCGCGATGAGCAGTTCTTC. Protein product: CASTQDRGGQDRDEQFF.

CDR3 amino acids: CASSLYGGLGEKLFF. In DNA, the CDR3 is TGCGCCAGCAGCTTGTATGGGGGGCTGGGTGAAAAACTGTTTTTT. This chain joins TRBV5-1 and TRBJ1-4, with D maybe TRBD1 (6 bases). V was cut by 1 base and J by 7 bases, with 14 bases left in between. The germline gives CDR1 SGHRS, CDR2 YFSETQ. The CDR3 has 15 residues.

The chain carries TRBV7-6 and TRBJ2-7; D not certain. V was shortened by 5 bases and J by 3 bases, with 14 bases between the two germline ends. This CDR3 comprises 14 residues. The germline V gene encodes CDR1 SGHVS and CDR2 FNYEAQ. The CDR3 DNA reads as TGTGCCAGCAGCCAAGACAATTCAAACTACGAGCAGTACTTC. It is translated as CASSQDNSNYEQYF.

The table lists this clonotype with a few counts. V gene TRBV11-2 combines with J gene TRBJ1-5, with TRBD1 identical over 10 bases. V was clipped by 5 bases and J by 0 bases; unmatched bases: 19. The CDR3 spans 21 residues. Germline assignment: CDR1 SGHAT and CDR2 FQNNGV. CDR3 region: CASSPWHFYTGTGDSNQPQHF. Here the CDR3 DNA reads TGTGCCAGCAGCCCCTGGCACTTTTATACCGGGACAGGGGATAGCAATCAGCCCCAGCATTTT.

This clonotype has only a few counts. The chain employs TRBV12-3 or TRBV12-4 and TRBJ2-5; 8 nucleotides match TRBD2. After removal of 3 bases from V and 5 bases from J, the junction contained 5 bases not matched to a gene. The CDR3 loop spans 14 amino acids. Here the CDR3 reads CASSFGGVGETQYF. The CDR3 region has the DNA TGTGCCAGCAGTTTCGGGGGGGTCGGGGAGACCCAGTACTTC.

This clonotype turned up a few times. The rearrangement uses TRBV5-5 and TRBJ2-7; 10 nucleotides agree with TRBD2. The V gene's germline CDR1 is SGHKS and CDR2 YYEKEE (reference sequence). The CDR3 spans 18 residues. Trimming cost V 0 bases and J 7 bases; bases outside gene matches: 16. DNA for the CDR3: TGTGCCAGCAGCTTGGGACTAGCGGGCCCTAACCCCCTGGATGAGCAGTACTTC. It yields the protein CASSLGLAGPNPLDEQYF.

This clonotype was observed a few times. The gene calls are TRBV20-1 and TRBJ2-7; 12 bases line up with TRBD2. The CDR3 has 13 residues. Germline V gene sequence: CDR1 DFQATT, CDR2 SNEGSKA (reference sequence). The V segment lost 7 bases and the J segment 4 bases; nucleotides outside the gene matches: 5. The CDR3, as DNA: TGCAGTGAGACTAGCGGGGGCACTTACGAGCAGTACGTC. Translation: CSETSGGTYEQYV.

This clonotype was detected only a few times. The CDR3 nucleotides read TGTGCCAGCAGCTTAGGAGGAGCTAGCGGGACATCCTACGAGCAGTACTTC. Residues: CASSLGGASGTSYEQYF. This sequence joins TRBV7-8 and TRBJ2-7; 9 bases agree with TRBD2. The germline V gene has CDR1 SGHVS and CDR2 FQNEAQ. This CDR3 contains 17 residues. The V segment lost 1 base and the J segment 1 base; nucleotides outside the gene matches: 8. Complete variable domain (other parts from reference TRBV7-8 and TRBJ2-7): GAGVSQSPRYKVAKRGQDVALRCDPISGHVSLFWYQQALGQGPEFLTYFQNEAQLDKSGLPSDRFFAERPEGSVSTLKIQRTQQEDSAVYLCASSLGGASGTSYEQYFGPGTRLTVT.

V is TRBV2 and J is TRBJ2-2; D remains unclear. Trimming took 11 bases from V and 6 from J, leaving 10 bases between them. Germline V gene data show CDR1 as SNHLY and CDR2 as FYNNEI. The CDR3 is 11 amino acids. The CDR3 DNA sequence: TGTGCCGCAAGCAGTGCCGGGGAGCTGTTTTTT. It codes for CAASSAGELFF.

CDR3: CASSLHLILNTEAFF. CDR3 sequence (DNA): TGTGCCAGCTCACTACACTTAATCCTGAACACTGAAGCTTTCTTT. The chain is built from TRBV18 and TRBJ1-1; D gene unclear. This CDR3 region has 15 residues. Trimming took 4 bases from V and 0 from J, leaving 12 bases between them. The V gene's germline CDR1 is KGHSH and CDR2 LQKENI.

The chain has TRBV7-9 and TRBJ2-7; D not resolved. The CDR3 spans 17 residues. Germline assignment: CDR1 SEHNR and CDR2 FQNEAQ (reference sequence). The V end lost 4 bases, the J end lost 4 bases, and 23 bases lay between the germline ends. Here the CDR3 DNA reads TGTGCCAGCAGCTCGACGGTCGGGTCCCTACCTATGTACGAGCAGTACTTC. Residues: CASSSTVGSLPMYEQYF.

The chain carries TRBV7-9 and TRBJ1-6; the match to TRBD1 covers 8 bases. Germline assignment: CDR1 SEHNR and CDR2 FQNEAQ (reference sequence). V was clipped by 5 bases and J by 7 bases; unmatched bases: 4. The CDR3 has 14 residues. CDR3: CASSPGQGNSPLHF. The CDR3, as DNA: TGTGCCAGCAGCCCAGGACAGGGCAATTCACCCCTCCACTTT.

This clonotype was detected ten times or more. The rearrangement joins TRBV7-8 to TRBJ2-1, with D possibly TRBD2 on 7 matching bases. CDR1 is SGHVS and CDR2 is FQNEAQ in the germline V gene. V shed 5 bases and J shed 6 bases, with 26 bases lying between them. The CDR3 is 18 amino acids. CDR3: CASSPGRRGPREGNEQFF. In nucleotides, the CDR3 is TGTGCCAGCAGCCCGGGTCGGCGGGGGCCCCGAGAGGGCAATGAGCAGTTCTTC.

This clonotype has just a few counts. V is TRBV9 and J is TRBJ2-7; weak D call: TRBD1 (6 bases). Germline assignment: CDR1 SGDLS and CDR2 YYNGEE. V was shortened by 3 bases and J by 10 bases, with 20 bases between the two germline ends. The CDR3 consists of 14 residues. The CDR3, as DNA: TGTGCCAGCAGCGACGGAGATTCTACAGGGTACCAGTACTTC. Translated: CASSDGDSTGYQYF. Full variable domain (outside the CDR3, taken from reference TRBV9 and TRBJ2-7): DSGVTQTPKHLITATGQRVTLRCSPRSGDLSVYWYQQSLDQGLQFLIQYYNGEERAKGNILERFSAQQFPDLHSELNLSSLELGDSALYFCASSDGDSTGYQYFGPGTRLTVT.

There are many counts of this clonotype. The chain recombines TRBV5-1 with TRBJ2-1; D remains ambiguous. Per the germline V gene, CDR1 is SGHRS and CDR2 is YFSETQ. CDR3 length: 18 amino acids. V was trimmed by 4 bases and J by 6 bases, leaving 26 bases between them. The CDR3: CASSRYKSPGPRGNEQFF. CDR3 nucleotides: TGCGCCAGCAGCCGTTACAAGTCCCCAGGCCCTAGAGGCAATGAGCAGTTCTTC.

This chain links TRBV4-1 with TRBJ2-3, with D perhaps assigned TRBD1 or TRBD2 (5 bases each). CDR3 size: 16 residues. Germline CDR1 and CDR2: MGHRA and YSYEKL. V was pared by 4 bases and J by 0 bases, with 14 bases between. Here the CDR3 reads CASSPTGGFSTDTQYF. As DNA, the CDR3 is TGCGCCAGCAGCCCAACAGGCGGGTTTAGCACAGATACGCAGTATTTT.

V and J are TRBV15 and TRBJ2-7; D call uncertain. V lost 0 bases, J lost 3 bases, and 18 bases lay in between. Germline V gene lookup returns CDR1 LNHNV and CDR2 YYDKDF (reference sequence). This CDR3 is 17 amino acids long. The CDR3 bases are TGTGCCACCAGCAGAGAATTCGGCAGAGCCTTTGGCTACGAGCAGTACGTC. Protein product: CATSREFGRAFGYEQYV.

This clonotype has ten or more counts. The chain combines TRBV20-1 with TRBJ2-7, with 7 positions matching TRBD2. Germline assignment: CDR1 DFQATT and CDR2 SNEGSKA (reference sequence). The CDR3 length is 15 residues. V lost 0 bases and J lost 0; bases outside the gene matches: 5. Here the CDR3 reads CSARDGEGGSYEQYF. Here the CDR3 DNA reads TGCAGTGCTAGAGATGGGGAGGGAGGCTCCTACGAGCAGTACTTC.

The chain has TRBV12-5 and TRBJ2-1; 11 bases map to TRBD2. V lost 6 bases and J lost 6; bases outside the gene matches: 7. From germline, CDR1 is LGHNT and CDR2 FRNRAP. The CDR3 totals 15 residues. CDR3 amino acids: CASGITSGGVNEQFF. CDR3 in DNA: TGTGCTAGTGGCATCACTAGCGGGGGAGTCAATGAGCAGTTCTTC. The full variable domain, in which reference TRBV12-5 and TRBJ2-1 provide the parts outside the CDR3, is DARVTQTPRHKVTEMGQEVTMRCQPILGHNTVFWYRQTMMQGLELLAYFRNRAPLDDSGMPKDRFSAEMPDATLATLKIQPSEPRDSAVYFCASGITSGGVNEQFFGPGTRLTVL.

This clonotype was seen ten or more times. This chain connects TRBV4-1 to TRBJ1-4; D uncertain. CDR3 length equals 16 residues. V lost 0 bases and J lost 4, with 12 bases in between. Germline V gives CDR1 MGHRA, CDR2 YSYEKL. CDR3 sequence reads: CASSQENAGLNEKLFF. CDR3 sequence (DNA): TGCGCCAGCAGCCAAGAAAATGCAGGTCTTAATGAAAAACTGTTTTTT.

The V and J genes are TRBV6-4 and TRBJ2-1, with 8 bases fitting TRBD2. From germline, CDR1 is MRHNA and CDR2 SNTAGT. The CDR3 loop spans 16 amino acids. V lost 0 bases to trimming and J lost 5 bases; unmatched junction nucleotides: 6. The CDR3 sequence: CASSDSAGGGNNEQFF. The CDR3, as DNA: TGTGCCAGCAGTGACTCAGCCGGGGGGGGGAACAATGAGCAGTTCTTC.

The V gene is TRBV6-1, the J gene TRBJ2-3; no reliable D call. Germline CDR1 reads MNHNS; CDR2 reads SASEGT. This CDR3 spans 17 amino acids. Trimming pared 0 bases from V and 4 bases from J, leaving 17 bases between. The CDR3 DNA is TGTGCCAGCAGTGAAGCAAGGGCAGCCCCTCCAGCAGATACGCAGTATTTT. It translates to CASSEARAAPPADTQYF.

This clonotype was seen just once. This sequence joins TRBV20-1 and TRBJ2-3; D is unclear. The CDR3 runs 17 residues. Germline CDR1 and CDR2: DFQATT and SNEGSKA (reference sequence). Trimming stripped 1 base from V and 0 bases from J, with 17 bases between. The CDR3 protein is CSARGVFHGPSTDTQYF. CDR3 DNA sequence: TGCAGTGCTAGAGGCGTGTTCCATGGCCCTAGCACAGATACGCAGTATTTT.

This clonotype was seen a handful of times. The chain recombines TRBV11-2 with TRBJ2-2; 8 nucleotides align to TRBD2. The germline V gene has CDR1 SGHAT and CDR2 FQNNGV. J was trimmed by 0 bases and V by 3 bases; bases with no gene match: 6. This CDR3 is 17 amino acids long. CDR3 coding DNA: TGTGCCAGCAGCTTCGGTAGCGGGACTACGAACACCGGGGAGCTGTTTTTT. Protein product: CASSFGSGTTNTGELFF.

The CDR3: CASSTGTGASYEQYF. The CDR3 DNA reads TGTGCCAGCAGCACAGGGACAGGGGCCTCCTACGAGCAGTACTTC. The chain has TRBV5-6 and TRBJ2-7, with TRBD1 matching over 10 bases. Trimming took 4 bases from V and 0 from J; bases not matched to a gene: 4. Looked up from germline, CDR1 is SGHDT and CDR2 is YYEEEE. This CDR3 spans 15 amino acids. Drawing the rest from reference TRBV5-6 and TRBJ2-7, the complete variable domain is DAGVTQSPTHLIKTRGQQVTLRCSPKSGHDTVSWYQQALGQGPQFIFQYYEEEERQRGNFPDRFSGHQFPNYSSELNVNALLLGDSALYLCASSTGTGASYEQYFGPGTRLTVT.

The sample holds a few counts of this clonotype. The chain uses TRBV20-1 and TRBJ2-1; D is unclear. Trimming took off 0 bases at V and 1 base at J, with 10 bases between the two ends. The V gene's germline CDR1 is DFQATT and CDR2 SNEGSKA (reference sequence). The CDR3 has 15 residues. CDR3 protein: CSARDHQMSYNEQFF. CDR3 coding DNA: TGCAGTGCTAGAGATCACCAGATGTCCTACAATGAGCAGTTCTTC.

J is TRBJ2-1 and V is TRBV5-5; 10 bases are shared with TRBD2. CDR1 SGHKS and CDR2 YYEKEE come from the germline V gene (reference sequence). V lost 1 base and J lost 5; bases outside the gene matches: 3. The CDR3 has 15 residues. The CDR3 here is CASSLSSGGDNEQFF. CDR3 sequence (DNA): TGTGCCAGCAGCTTGTCAAGCGGGGGGGACAATGAGCAGTTCTTC.

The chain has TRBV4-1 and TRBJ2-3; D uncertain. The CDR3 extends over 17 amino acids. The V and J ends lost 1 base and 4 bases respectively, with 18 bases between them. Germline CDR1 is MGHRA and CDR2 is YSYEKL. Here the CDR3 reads CASSQVMGPSSADTQYF. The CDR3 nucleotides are TGCGCCAGCAGCCAAGTAATGGGCCCCTCGAGTGCAGATACGCAGTATTTT.

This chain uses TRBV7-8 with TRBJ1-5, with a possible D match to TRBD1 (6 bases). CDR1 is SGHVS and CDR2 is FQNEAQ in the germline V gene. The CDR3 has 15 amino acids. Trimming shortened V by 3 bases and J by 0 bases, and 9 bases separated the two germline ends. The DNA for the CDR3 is TGTGCCAGCAGCTTTGGGACATCTAGCAATCAGCCCCAGCATTTT. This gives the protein CASSFGTSSNQPQHF.